This T cell receptor (beta chain) originates from a study of cytomegalovirus exposure and HLA in healthy donors. About the study: It was reported in a later analysis that the same platform had been used for the 120 validation repertoires as for the approximately 670 first-cohort repertoires.

Study-wide points: First-cohort TCR clusters tended to co-occur in the approximately 130 validation repertoires, a later analysis found. The authors confirmed in vitro that a few CMV-associated chains were specific for CMV antigens.

Using immunoSEQ multiplex PCR, the repertoire was profiled, and TCRdb retains in-frame clones only, with some absent. Of 150,000 to 200,000 clones listed, about 82% are singletons. The donors were in the approximately 120-subject validation cohort; that cohort was separate from the approximately 700-subject first cohort. Concerning this clone: Its antigen remains unidentified.

Source material: PBMCs. The sequence derives from a woman aged 18 to 35 in good health and CMV-seronegative.

CDR3 nucleotide sequence: TGTGCCAGTAGTATAGTTGGTGGGGCCCGGTCTGGAAACACCATATATTTT. Translation: CASSIVGGARSGNTIYF. The V and J genes are TRBV19 and TRBJ1-3; possibly TRBD1 for D (5 bases). The CDR3 sequence is 17 residues long. CDR1 is LNHDA and CDR2 is SQIVND in the germline V gene (reference sequence). The V end lost 1 base, the J end lost 1 base, and 14 bases lay between the germline ends.